Below are 21 T cell receptor beta chains sequenced from a single sample in a study of vaccination effects on CD4 cells after COVID-19. Clones were read by immunoSEQ multiplex PCR, and TCRdb kept only the in-frame ones, dropping some. Seen here are about 23,000 clones, 55% to 75% observed once, and the top ten hold more than 9%. ViraFEST assay sequencing came after antigen-specific CD4+ T cells were expanded with viral peptide pools. The culture ran for approximately nine days before CD4+ T cells were isolated. In the vaccine recipients, nucleocapsid antibodies were negative and there was no prior SARS-CoV-2 infection. Their target antigens are unknown. Sequenced material: CD4+ T cells from PBMCs cultured with HCoV-NL63 spike peptides, taken before COVID-19 vaccination. Receptors originate from a human donor who received a COVID-19 vaccine.

This clone turned up a few times. The chain is built from TRBV5-1 and TRBJ2-2; no clear D gene. Germline CDR1 reads SGHRS; CDR2 reads YFSETQ. The CDR3 covers 14 residues. Trimming shortened V by 0 bases and J by 9 bases, and 12 bases separated the two germline ends. The CDR3 bases are TGCGCCAGCAGCTTGGAGGCCAGTAACCGGGAGCTGTTTTTT. Translated: CASSLEASNRELFF. Based on the CDR3 plus reference TRBV5-1 and TRBJ2-2, the full variable domain is KAGVTQTPRYLIKTRGQQVTLSCSPISGHRSVSWYQQTPGQGLQFLFEYFSETQRNKGNFPGRFSGRQFSNSRSEMNVSTLELGDSALYLCASSLEASNRELFFGEGSRLTVL.

This clone was detected a few times. The rearrangement uses TRBV5-1 and TRBJ2-7; the match to TRBD2 covers 11 bases. The V segment lost 3 bases and the J segment 1 base; nucleotides outside the gene matches: 0. The germline gives CDR1 SGHRS, CDR2 YFSETQ. This CDR3 spans 14 amino acids. This CDR3 reads CASSWTSGSYEQYF. CDR3 DNA: TGCGCCAGCAGCTGGACTAGCGGGTCCTACGAGCAGTACTTC.

CDR3 DNA sequence: TGTGCCAGCACATCAGGGTTGGGGCAAAAACGCGAGCAGTACTTC. Translation: CASTSGLGQKREQYF. The V and J genes are TRBV27 and TRBJ2-7, with D perhaps TRBD1 (5 bases). Looked up from germline, CDR1 is MNHEY and CDR2 is SMNVEV (reference sequence). The V and J ends lost 7 bases and 6 bases respectively, with 22 bases between them. This CDR3 has 15 residues.

The rearrangement links TRBV6-5 to TRBJ2-2; tentatively, D is TRBD2 (6 bases). The length of the CDR3 is 15 residues. Germline V CDR1 and CDR2: MNHEY, SVGAGI. V lost 8 bases, J lost 3 bases, and 16 bases lay in between. The CDR3 sequence is CASRTTGVDTGELFF. The CDR3 nucleotides are TGTGCCAGCCGCACGACGGGAGTGGACACCGGGGAGCTGTTTTTT.

This clone was found a few times. The chain is built from TRBV5-4 and TRBJ2-5; 9 bases fit TRBD2. Trimming took 0 bases from V and 2 from J; bases not matched to a gene: 5. There are 16 residues in the CDR3. Per the germline V gene, CDR1 is SGHNT and CDR2 is YYREEE (reference sequence). This chain's CDR3 is CASSLGGLAGQETQYF. As DNA, the CDR3 is TGTGCCAGCAGCTTGGGGGGCCTAGCGGGACAAGAGACCCAGTACTTC.

This clone was seen more than once but under ten times. The chain couples TRBV5-1 to TRBJ2-7; 10 nucleotides match TRBD2. The CDR3 loop spans 17 amino acids. Germline-derived CDR1 and CDR2 are SGHRS and YFSETQ. V trimming: 8 bases; J trimming: 0 bases; junction bases outside the gene matches: 14. CDR3 coding DNA: TGCGCCAGTAAACCGACTAGCGGGTTTGCGAGCTCCTACGAGCAGTACTTC. Protein product: CASKPTSGFASSYEQYF.

This clone showed up just a few times. The chain has TRBV6-5 and TRBJ1-6, with D maybe TRBD1 (6 bases). This CDR3 is built from 14 residues. V gave up 8 bases and J gave up 4 bases, with 12 bases separating them. Per the germline V gene, CDR1 is MNHEY and CDR2 is SVGAGI. CDR3 coding DNA: TGTGCCAGCGGTCGAACAGGGTATAATTCACCCCTCCACTTT. Translated: CASGRTGYNSPLHF.

The chain links TRBV14 to TRBJ1-2, with D tentatively TRBD1 (5 bases). The CDR3 is 14 amino acids. V was clipped by 0 bases and J by 2 bases, with 7 bases between them. Per germline, CDR1 SGHDN and CDR2 FVKESK. For the CDR3, the DNA is TGTGCCAGCAGCCAAGATTGGGGGAACTATGGCTACACCTTC. This sequence encodes CASSQDWGNYGYTF.

This rearrangement joins TRBV13 to TRBJ2-1; a weak D match, TRBD2 (6 bases). Per the germline V gene, CDR1 is PRHDT and CDR2 is FYEKMQ (reference sequence). V was pared by 4 bases and J by 9 bases, with 22 bases between. The CDR3 spans 16 residues. DNA for the CDR3: TGTGCCAGCAGCTCCCTTGGAAGAGACCCAGCGGGTGAGCAGTTCTTC. It yields the protein CASSSLGRDPAGEQFF. The full variable domain, completed using reference TRBV13 and TRBJ2-1, is AAGVIQSPRHLIKEKRETATLKCYPIPRHDTVYWYQQGPGQDPQFLISFYEKMQSDKGSIPDRFSAQQFSDYHSELNMSSLELGDSALYFCASSSLGRDPAGEQFFGPGTRLTVL.

This clone was seen a handful of times. V and J are TRBV2 and TRBJ2-3; D ambiguous. The germline V and J ends were trimmed by 1 base and 3 bases, with 2 bases remaining between them. This CDR3 has 12 amino acids. CDR1 is SNHLY, CDR2 FYNNEI, per germline. The CDR3 loop reads CASSEGTDTQYF. The CDR3 DNA follows: TGTGCCAGCAGTGAAGGTACAGATACGCAGTATTTT.

This clone was recorded only once. This sequence joins TRBV7-9 and TRBJ1-3, with D maybe TRBD1 (6 bases). The V gene lost 2 bases and the J gene lost 6 bases, with 11 bases spanning the gap. The CDR3 runs to 14 residues. Germline CDR1 and CDR2: SEHNR and FQNEAQ (reference sequence). The CDR3 nucleotides are TGTGCCAGCAGCTTAATCGCAGGGGAAAACACCATATATTTT. It specifies CASSLIAGENTIYF.

The DNA of the CDR3 is TGTGCCTGGGGCAGGGTTTCAGGCAATCAGCCCCAGCATTTT. As protein: CAWGRVSGNQPQHF. The chain links TRBV30 to TRBJ1-5; perhaps TRBD1 as D (5 bases). The germline V gene encodes CDR1 GTSNPN and CDR2 SVGIG (reference sequence). This CDR3 has 14 residues. V was cut by 5 bases and J by 2 bases, with 13 bases left in between.

The rearrangement joins TRBV7-7 to TRBJ2-5; no definite D call. The germline V gene has CDR1 SSHAT and CDR2 FNYEAQ (reference sequence). This CDR3 comprises 16 residues. V was shortened by 5 bases and J by 1 base, with 17 bases between the two germline ends. The CDR3 region has the DNA TGTGCCAGCAGCCCTGGACGGGTGGTCCTCCAAGAGACCCAGTACTTC. Amino acid sequence: CASSPGRVVLQETQYF.

This chain connects TRBV12-3 or TRBV12-4 to TRBJ1-5, with no clear D. This CDR3 is built from 13 residues. The ends were cut back, 3 bases at V and 2 bases at J, with 5 bases in the middle. The CDR3 sequence is CASSFTRNQPQHF. The CDR3 region has the DNA TGTGCCAGCAGTTTCACCCGCAATCAGCCCCAGCATTTT.

The rearrangement uses TRBV6-5 and TRBJ2-2, with 9 bases lining up with TRBD2. The germline V gene has CDR1 MNHEY and CDR2 SVGAGI. The V segment lost 3 bases and the J segment 7 bases; nucleotides outside the gene matches: 9. The CDR3 sequence is 16 residues long. CDR3 nucleotides: TGTGCCAGCAGTTATCTGGCGGGAGGGCCTGGCGGGGAGCTGTTTTTT. Its translation: CASSYLAGGPGGELFF.

This clone was found a few times. V and J are TRBV2 and TRBJ2-7; D may match TRBD1 or TRBD2 (5 bases each). The CDR3 totals 14 residues. V gave up 6 bases and J gave up 5 bases, with 17 bases separating them. The germline V gene encodes CDR1 SNHLY and CDR2 FYNNEI. CDR3 DNA: TGTGCCAGCAGCCGCGAGGGGTACATACACGAGCAGTACTTC. It is translated as CASSREGYIHEQYF.

J is TRBJ2-1 and V is TRBV4-1; D unclear. V lost 2 bases to trimming and J lost 7 bases, with 9 bases between them. Germline assignment: CDR1 MGHRA and CDR2 YSYEKL. CDR3 length equals 13 residues. CDR3 amino acids: CASSQSRLNEQFF. The CDR3 nucleotides are TGCGCCAGCAGCCAAAGTCGCTTAAATGAGCAGTTCTTC.

This clone has a handful of counts. The V and J genes are TRBV2 and TRBJ2-4, with 7 nucleotides matching TRBD2. Germline-derived CDR1 and CDR2 are SNHLY and FYNNEI. The CDR3 is made up of 12 amino acids. The V segment lost 7 bases and the J segment 6 bases; nucleotides outside the gene matches: 3. CDR3 in amino acids: CASTAGRNIQYF. The CDR3 coding sequence is TGTGCCAGCACAGCGGGACGAAACATTCAGTACTTC. Looking up the rest from reference TRBV2 and TRBJ2-4 gives the full variable domain: EPEVTQTPSHQVTQMGQEVILRCVPISNHLYFYWYRQILGQKVEFLVSFYNNEISEKSEIFDDQFSVERPDGSNFTLKIRSTKLEDSAMYFCASTAGRNIQYFGAGTRLSVL.

Comment on this clone: An end of the junction differs from the germline gene, which may be a read error. The chain uses TRBV4-1 and TRBJ1-5, with 8 bases fitting TRBD1. CDR1 is MGHRA and CDR2 is YSYEKL in the germline V gene. This CDR3 contains 17 residues. The CDR3, as DNA: TGCGCCAGCAGTCAAGGCGTGGGCAGGGGGCGACTTCAGCCCCAGCATTTT. As protein: CASSQGVGRGRLQPQHF.

This rearrangement joins TRBV9 to TRBJ2-3, with TRBD2 matching 9 bases. Trimming cost V 0 bases and J 1 base; bases outside gene matches: 9. Germline loops: CDR1 SGDLS, CDR2 YYNGEE. This CDR3 is 18 amino acids long. CDR3 DNA sequence: TGTGCCAGCAGCGTAGGGTTAGCGGGGGCGAAGCGCACAGATACGCAGTATTTT. Translated, it gives CASSVGLAGAKRTDTQYF. Variable domain in full (rest from reference TRBV9 and TRBJ2-3): DSGVTQTPKHLITATGQRVTLRCSPRSGDLSVYWYQQSLDQGLQFLIQYYNGEERAKGNILERFSAQQFPDLHSELNLSSLELGDSALYFCASSVGLAGAKRTDTQYFGPGTRLTVL.

The rearrangement links TRBV18 to TRBJ2-5, with TRBD2 identical over 10 bases. The CDR3 spans 16 residues. Germline V gives CDR1 KGHSH, CDR2 LQKENI. Trimming removed 2 bases from V and 0 bases from J; junction bases left unmatched: 3. This CDR3 is CASSPWSGGDQETQYF. The CDR3 DNA is TGTGCCAGCTCACCATGGAGCGGGGGGGACCAAGAGACCCAGTACTTC.